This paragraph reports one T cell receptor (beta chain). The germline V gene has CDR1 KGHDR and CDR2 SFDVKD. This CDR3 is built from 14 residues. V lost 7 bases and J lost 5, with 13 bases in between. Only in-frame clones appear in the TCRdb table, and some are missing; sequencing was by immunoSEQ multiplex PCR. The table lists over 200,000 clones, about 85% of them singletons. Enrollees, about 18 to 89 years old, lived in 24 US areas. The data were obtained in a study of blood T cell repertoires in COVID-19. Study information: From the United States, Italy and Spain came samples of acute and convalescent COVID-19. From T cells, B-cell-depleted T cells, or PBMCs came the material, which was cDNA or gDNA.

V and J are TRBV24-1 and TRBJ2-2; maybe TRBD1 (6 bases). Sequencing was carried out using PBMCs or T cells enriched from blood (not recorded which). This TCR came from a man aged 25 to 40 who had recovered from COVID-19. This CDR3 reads CATSRDTRTGELFF. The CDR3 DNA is TGTGCCACCAGCCGGGACACAAGAACCGGGGAGCTGTTTTTT.